These 13 T cell receptor beta chains were sequenced from one sample in a study of T cells expressing NK-cell markers. TCRdb reprocessed the 5' RACE reads and keeps a single row for each CDR3 protein, giving no DNA. The table lists 300,000 to 500,000 distinct CDR3 sequences, with around 10% in the top ten. The sample consisted of blood T cells: a sorted CD56 or NKG2C T cell subset, CD4+ or CD8+ T cells, or bulk PBMC T cells (not recorded which). These receptor sequences come from a woman between 50 and 59 years old in good health.

This chain links TRBV12-3 or TRBV12-4 with TRBJ1-5. The CDR3 is made up of 13 amino acids. CDR3 protein: CASSTHSGWPQHF.

The chain combines TRBV5-1 with TRBJ2-1; the D call of TRBD2 rests on TCRdb alone, since no DNA is present to check it. The CDR3 runs 17 residues. The V gene's germline CDR1 is SGHRS and CDR2 YFSETQ. CDR3 protein: CASSWTSGSRSYNEQFF.

The gene calls are TRBV7-2 and TRBJ1-5; without DNA, the TCRdb call of TRBD1 cannot be checked. The V gene's germline CDR1 is SGHTA and CDR2 FQGNSA. This CDR3 has 16 amino acids. CDR3 in amino acids: CASSLRSGSSNQPQHF.

V is TRBV5-6 and J is TRBJ2-2; TCRdb's D call, TRBD1, is unchecked because there is no DNA. The CDR3 totals 16 residues. In germline, CDR1 is SGHDT, CDR2 YYEEEE. This chain's CDR3 is CASSLTAGVWAGELFF. The full variable domain, in which reference TRBV5-6 and TRBJ2-2 provide the parts outside the CDR3, is DAGVTQSPTHLIKTRGQQVTLRCSPKSGHDTVSWYQQALGQGPQFIFQYYEEEERQRGNFPDRFSGHQFPNYSSELNVNALLLGDSALYLCASSLTAGVWAGELFFGEGSRLTVL.

The chain is built from TRBV18 and TRBJ2-6; TCRdb lists TRBD1, though no DNA is available to test this call. This CDR3 has 19 residues. From germline, CDR1 is KGHSH and CDR2 LQKENI. CDR3 region: CASSPFDAQGVTGANVLTF.

The rearrangement joins TRBV16 to TRBJ2-1; the D call of TRBD2 rests on TCRdb alone, since no DNA is present to check it. The CDR3 has 15 amino acids. Germline V gives CDR1 KGHSY, CDR2 FQNENV. The CDR3 loop is CASSSLRSGYNEQFF.

The genes are TRBV20-1 and TRBJ2-6. Germline V gene data show CDR1 as DFQATT and CDR2 as SNEGSKA (reference sequence). The CDR3 length is 12 residues. The CDR3 spells CSARLGANVLTF.

This sequence joins TRBV7-8 and TRBJ2-1; the TRBD1 assignment by TCRdb is unverifiable without DNA. This CDR3 comprises 17 residues. Germline CDR1 reads SGHVS; CDR2 reads FQNEAQ. The CDR3 loop is CASSLVSIRRGLDEQFF.

This chain links TRBV29-1 with TRBJ1-3; TCRdb proposes TRBD1, but this gene call is untestable without DNA. CDR3 size: 14 residues. The germline gives CDR1 SQVTM, CDR2 ANQGSEA. The CDR3 spells CSVELMGTGNTIYF.

The genes are TRBV5-1 and TRBJ2-1; TCRdb outputs TRBD1, but without DNA this stays unchecked. The CDR3 runs 15 residues. Per germline, CDR1 SGHRS and CDR2 YFSETQ. CDR3 protein: CASSLVRGGHNEQFF. Together with reference TRBV5-1 and TRBJ2-1, the CDR3 gives the full variable domain: KAGVTQTPRYLIKTRGQQVTLSCSPISGHRSVSWYQQTPGQGLQFLFEYFSETQRNKGNFPGRFSGRQFSNSRSEMNVSTLELGDSALYLCASSLVRGGHNEQFFGPGTRLTVL.

V is TRBV5-1 and J is TRBJ2-1; TCRdb outputs TRBD2, but without DNA this stays unchecked. The CDR3 is 19 amino acids. CDR1 and CDR2 from the germline V gene are SGHRS and YFSETQ. The CDR3: CASSLGLAGPLTTYNEQFF.

V is TRBV12-5 and J is TRBJ2-5. The CDR3 covers 12 residues. Germline CDR1 and CDR2: LGHNT and FRNRAP. CDR3 protein: CASGLVGETQYF. Complete variable domain (other parts from reference TRBV12-5 and TRBJ2-5): DARVTQTPRHKVTEMGQEVTMRCQPILGHNTVFWYRQTMMQGLELLAYFRNRAPLDDSGMPKDRFSAEMPDATLATLKIQPSEPRDSAVYFCASGLVGETQYFGPGTRLLVL.

This chain uses TRBV28 with TRBJ1-2; TCRdb proposes TRBD1, but this gene call is untestable without DNA. Germline V gene data show CDR1 as MDHEN and CDR2 as SYDVKM. This CDR3 comprises 14 residues. This CDR3 reads CASSGQAPIYGYTF.